The clone carrying this TCR beta chain was counted only a few times. This CDR3 is built from 15 residues. Germline assignment: CDR1 WSHSY and CDR2 SAAADI. V gave up 9 bases and J gave up 2 bases; unmatched junction bases: 11. The sample originates from a study of blood T cell repertoires in COVID-19. Overall study: Collection of acute and convalescent COVID-19 samples took place in the United States, Italy and Spain. PBMCs, B-cell-depleted T cells, or T cells were the source of the cDNA or gDNA that made up the material.

Clones were read by immunoSEQ multiplex PCR, and TCRdb kept only the in-frame ones, dropping some. The sample shows about 120,000 clones, about three quarters of them seen only once. This rearrangement joins TRBV10-2 to TRBJ2-3; 7 positions agree with TRBD2. The sequencing input was peripheral blood. The receptor was isolated from a human donor with acute or convalescent COVID-19. The donor label of this sample is uncertain. This CDR3 reads CASGAGDKITDTQYF. As DNA, the CDR3 is TGCGCCAGTGGGGCGGGGGATAAAATCACAGATACGCAGTATTTT.